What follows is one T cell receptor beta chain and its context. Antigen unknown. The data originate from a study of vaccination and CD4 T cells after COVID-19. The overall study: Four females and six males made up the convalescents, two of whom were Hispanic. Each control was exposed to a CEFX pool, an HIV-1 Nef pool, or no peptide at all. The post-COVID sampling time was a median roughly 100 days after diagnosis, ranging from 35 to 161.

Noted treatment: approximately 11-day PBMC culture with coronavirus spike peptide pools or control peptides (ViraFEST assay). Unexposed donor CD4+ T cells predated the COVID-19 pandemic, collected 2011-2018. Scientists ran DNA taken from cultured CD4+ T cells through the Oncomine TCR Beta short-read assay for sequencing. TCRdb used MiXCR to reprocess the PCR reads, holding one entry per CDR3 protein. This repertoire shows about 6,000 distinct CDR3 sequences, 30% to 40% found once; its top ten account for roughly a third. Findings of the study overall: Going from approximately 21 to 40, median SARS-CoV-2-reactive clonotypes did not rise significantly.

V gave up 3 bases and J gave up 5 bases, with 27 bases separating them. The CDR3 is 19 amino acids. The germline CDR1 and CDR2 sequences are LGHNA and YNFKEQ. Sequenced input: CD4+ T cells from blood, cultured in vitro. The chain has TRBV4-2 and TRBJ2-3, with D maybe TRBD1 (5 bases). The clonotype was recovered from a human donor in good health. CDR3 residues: CASSQGPGQMEGLGDTQYF. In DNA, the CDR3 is TGTGCCAGCAGCCAGGGCCCAGGGCAGATGGAAGGGCTGGGAGATACGCAGTATTTT.